These T cell receptor beta chains were read from a single sample in a study of cytomegalovirus exposure and HLA in healthy donors. The assay was immunoSEQ multiplex PCR, and TCRdb's table has in-frame clones only and misses some. The table shows some 140,000 clones, with roughly 89% occurring only once. Sequenced sample: PBMCs. Source of these receptors: a woman under 40 in good health and CMV-seronegative. Both conserved end residues are part of each CDR3. The order of the fields is D gene, V gene, J gene, clone size, CDR3 DNA, CDR3 protein. D genes are given only for firm matches. Clone size is shown for a subset of rows, as once, few, many or a class of expanded clone.

D gene: .; V gene: TRBV28; J gene: TRBJ1-3; clone size: .; CDR3 DNA: TGTGCCAGCTCCCTAGTTGGAAACACCATATATTTT; CDR3 protein: CASSLVGNTIYF
D gene: .; V gene: TRBV5-1; J gene: TRBJ1-4; clone size: .; CDR3 DNA: TGCGCCAGCAGCTTTATGGGCCTTAATGAAAAACTGTTTTTT; CDR3 protein: CASSFMGLNEKLFF
D gene: .; V gene: TRBV5-1; J gene: TRBJ1-1; clone size: .; CDR3 DNA: TGCGCCAGCAGCCCGTTCGAGGTTTTAAACACTGAAGCTTTCTTT; CDR3 protein: CASSPFEVLNTEAFF
D gene: TRBD1; V gene: TRBV9; J gene: TRBJ2-7; clone size: .; CDR3 DNA: TGTGCCAGCAGTCAGGGGGCCTCCTACGAGCAGTACTTC; CDR3 protein: CASSQGASYEQYF
D gene: .; V gene: TRBV4-3; J gene: TRBJ2-3; clone size: .; CDR3 DNA: TGCGCCAGCAGCCAAGGTTGGGGGGGGGCAAATACGCAGTATTTT; CDR3 protein: CASSQGWGGANTQYF
D gene: .; V gene: TRBV19; J gene: TRBJ2-6; clone size: once; CDR3 DNA: TGTGCCAGTAGACCTACAGCCTCTGGGGCCAACGTCCTGACTTTC; CDR3 protein: CASRPTASGANVLTF
D gene: TRBD2; V gene: TRBV28; J gene: TRBJ2-5; clone size: .; CDR3 DNA: TGTGCCAGCAGCGCGAGACAAGGGGAGGGAGAGACCCAGTACTTC; CDR3 protein: CASSARQGEGETQYF
D gene: TRBD2; V gene: TRBV7-2; J gene: TRBJ2-7; clone size: .; CDR3 DNA: TGTGCCAGCAGCTTTTCGGGACTAGCGGCGGGGTCAGAGCAGTACTTC; CDR3 protein: CASSFSGLAAGSEQYF
D gene: .; V gene: TRBV7-2; J gene: TRBJ2-1; clone size: .; CDR3 DNA: TGTGCCAGCAGCTTGGGGGGAAGTTTCTACAATGAGCAGTTCTTC; CDR3 protein: CASSLGGSFYNEQFF
D gene: .; V gene: TRBV2; J gene: TRBJ2-7; clone size: .; CDR3 DNA: TGTGCCAGCAGTTTTAGCGGCAACGAGCAGTACTTC; CDR3 protein: CASSFSGNEQYF
D gene: .; V gene: TRBV21-1; J gene: TRBJ2-7; clone size: once; CDR3 DNA: TGTGCCAGTTTTCAGCCAAACCGCACCGGGACTAGCGGGAGCTCCTACGAGCAGTACTTC; CDR3 protein: CASFQPNRTGTSGSSYEQYF
D gene: .; V gene: TRBV9; J gene: TRBJ2-1; clone size: .; CDR3 DNA: TGTGCCAGCAGCGTAGGTGGGGGGGCCTCCTACAATGAGCAGTTCTTC; CDR3 protein: CASSVGGGASYNEQFF
D gene: TRBD2; V gene: TRBV4-1; J gene: TRBJ2-1; clone size: .; CDR3 DNA: TGCGCCAGCAGCCAACACCCGACTAGCGGGAGGGCCAGGAATGAGCAGTTCTTC; CDR3 protein: CASSQHPTSGRARNEQFF
D gene: TRBD1; V gene: TRBV7-7; J gene: TRBJ1-3; clone size: few; CDR3 DNA: TGTGCCAGCAGAGACAGGGGGGGGAGCTCTGGAAACACCATATATTTT; CDR3 protein: CASRDRGGSSGNTIYF
D gene: .; V gene: TRBV7-9; J gene: TRBJ2-3; clone size: .; CDR3 DNA: TGTGCCAGCAGCTTAGGCCAGGGGAGCACAGATACGCAGTATTTT; CDR3 protein: CASSLGQGSTDTQYF
D gene: .; V gene: TRBV5-6; J gene: TRBJ2-1; clone size: once; CDR3 DNA: TGTGCCAGCAGCTTTAGATACGAGCAGTTCTTC; CDR3 protein: CASSFRYEQFF
D gene: .; V gene: TRBV9; J gene: TRBJ1-1; clone size: .; CDR3 DNA: TGTGCCAGCAGCCCTTCAGTTTTAGGGGGGAGCGGGGCTGAAGCTTTCTTT; CDR3 protein: CASSPSVLGGSGAEAFF
D gene: .; V gene: TRBV5-4; J gene: TRBJ2-5; clone size: .; CDR3 DNA: TGTGCCAGCAGCGAGGTAAAGAGCTCGAGCGCGGAGACCCAGTACTTC; CDR3 protein: CASSEVKSSSAETQYF
D gene: TRBD2; V gene: TRBV5-4; J gene: TRBJ2-5; clone size: .; CDR3 DNA: TGTGCCAGCAGGAGGGGCGGGCTAGCGGGGGTTCAAGAGACCCAGTACTTC; CDR3 protein: CASRRGGLAGVQETQYF
D gene: .; V gene: TRBV4-1; J gene: TRBJ1-3; clone size: .; CDR3 DNA: TGCGCCAGCAGCAAGACAGGAGGAAACACCATATATTTT; CDR3 protein: CASSKTGGNTIYF
D gene: .; V gene: TRBV6-5; J gene: TRBJ1-4; clone size: few; CDR3 DNA: TGTGCCAGCAGTTACTCGAGTCAGGGTTGGGAAAAACTGTTTTTT; CDR3 protein: CASSYSSQGWEKLFF
D gene: .; V gene: TRBV13; J gene: TRBJ2-2; clone size: .; CDR3 DNA: TGTGCCAGCAGCTTAGGCCCACTAAGTACCGGGACCGGGGAGCTGTTTTTT; CDR3 protein: CASSLGPLSTGTGELFF
D gene: TRBD2; V gene: TRBV5-4; J gene: TRBJ2-5; clone size: .; CDR3 DNA: TGTGCCAGCAGCGCTACTGGACTAGCCGGGGAGACCCAGTACTTC; CDR3 protein: CASSATGLAGETQYF
D gene: TRBD1; V gene: TRBV4-2; J gene: TRBJ1-2; clone size: .; CDR3 DNA: TGTGCCAGCAGCGTTGGGACAGCGAATTCCTATGGCTACACCTTC; CDR3 protein: CASSVGTANSYGYTF
D gene: TRBD2; V gene: TRBV27; J gene: TRBJ2-4; clone size: once; CDR3 DNA: TGTGCCAGCAGTCCCGACGGGGGGTTAAAAGCCAAAAACATTCAGTACTTC; CDR3 protein: CASSPDGGLKAKNIQYF
D gene: .; V gene: TRBV29-1; J gene: TRBJ2-2; clone size: .; CDR3 DNA: TGCAGCGTGACGTGGAGGGAGTCCGGGGAGCTGTTTTTT; CDR3 protein: CSVTWRESGELFF
D gene: .; V gene: TRBV18; J gene: TRBJ2-1; clone size: .; CDR3 DNA: TGTGCCAGCTCACTTGACAGGGACTTCTACAATGAGCAGTTCTTC; CDR3 protein: CASSLDRDFYNEQFF
D gene: TRBD2; V gene: TRBV4-3; J gene: TRBJ2-1; clone size: .; CDR3 DNA: TGCGCCAGCAGTGATCGGGGGGTATACAATGAGCAGTTCTTC; CDR3 protein: CASSDRGVYNEQFF
D gene: .; V gene: TRBV27; J gene: TRBJ1-1; clone size: .; CDR3 DNA: TGTGCCAGCAGTTTAGGGGCTTCCACTGAAGCTTTCTTT; CDR3 protein: CASSLGASTEAFF